The 15 T cell receptor beta chains below all came from one sample that was sequenced in a study of blood T cell repertoires in COVID-19. The repertoire was sequenced with immunoSEQ multiplex PCR; TCRdb's copy has only in-frame clones and lacks some. Among hundreds of thousands of clones, approximately 85% were seen once, and the ten largest hold 4% to 6%. The sample taken for sequencing was peripheral blood. Receptors originate from a man between 45 and 60 years old with COVID-19, enrolled during active disease.

The chain employs TRBV10-3 and TRBJ1-2, with no clear D. The CDR3 has 14 residues. The V end lost 4 bases, the J end lost 6 bases, and 15 bases lay between the germline ends. Germline V gene data show CDR1 as ENHRY and CDR2 as SYGVKD. In DNA form, the CDR3 reads TGTGCCATCAGTGCCTTTGGGGAGGAGGATGGCTACACCTTC. Protein sequence: CAISAFGEEDGYTF.

V gene TRBV6-4 combines with J gene TRBJ1-1; TRBD1 aligns across 7 bases. The germline V gene has CDR1 MRHNA and CDR2 SNTAGT. J was trimmed by 3 bases and V by 7 bases; bases with no gene match: 5. The CDR3 totals 13 residues. The CDR3 DNA is TGTGCCAGCAAGGACAGGCGGGACACTGAAGCTTTCTTT. Protein: CASKDRRDTEAFF.

CDR3 sequence reads: CASKEAVYQETQYF. The CDR3 region has the DNA TGCGCCTCCAAAGAGGCGGTGTACCAAGAGACCCAGTACTTC. The chain uses TRBV5-1 and TRBJ2-5; no definite D call. Trimming took off 10 bases at V and 0 bases at J, with 16 bases between the two ends. CDR1 and CDR2 (germline): SGHRS, YFSETQ. The CDR3 has 14 amino acids.

The chain combines TRBV6-5 with TRBJ1-1; D gene ambiguous. Germline V gives CDR1 MNHEY, CDR2 SVGAGI. This CDR3 is 13 amino acids long. The V end lost 6 bases, the J end lost 10 bases, and 18 bases lay between the germline ends. DNA for the CDR3: TGTGCCAGCAGACCACCTCAGGATTTCCGAGCTTTCTTT. This translates into CASRPPQDFRAFF.

The genes are TRBV28 and TRBJ2-7, with TRBD1 matching 7 bases. The CDR3 contains 12 residues. CDR1 MDHEN and CDR2 SYDVKM come from the germline V gene. J gave up 6 bases and V 3 bases, and 2 bases lay outside the gene matches. The CDR3 protein is CASSFEGAEQYF. The DNA for the CDR3 is TGTGCCAGCAGTTTCGAGGGGGCCGAGCAGTACTTC.

Written as DNA, the CDR3 is TGTGCCAGCGGAGAAAGCTCCTACAATGAGCAGTTCTTC. As protein: CASGESSYNEQFF. V usage is TRBV27 and J usage is TRBJ2-1; D unresolved. The CDR3 extends over 13 amino acids. V lost 8 bases, J lost 0 bases, and 8 bases lay in between. Germline V gene lookup returns CDR1 MNHEY and CDR2 SMNVEV (reference sequence).

V gene TRBV7-8 combines with J gene TRBJ2-2; D is possibly TRBD2 (7 bases). This CDR3 region has 17 residues. The germline V gene encodes CDR1 SGHVS and CDR2 FQNEAQ. V lost 3 bases and J lost 4, with 18 bases in between. The DNA for the CDR3 is TGTGCCAGCAGCTTCAGCCCGGGGGGCCGGGGCACCGGGGAGCTGTTTTTT. This codes for CASSFSPGGRGTGELFF.

This clone was recorded once. The rearrangement joins TRBV27 to TRBJ1-5; 11 bases match TRBD1. Trimming cost V 6 bases and J 2 bases; bases outside gene matches: 9. The germline CDR1 and CDR2 sequences are MNHEY and SMNVEV (reference sequence). The CDR3 has 17 amino acids. CDR3 bases: TGTGCCAGCAGCTTCGGGACAGGGGGTCCGGGCAATCAGCCCCAGCATTTT. Its protein is CASSFGTGGPGNQPQHF.

This chain uses TRBV18 with TRBJ2-1; D might be TRBD2 (5 bases). CDR3 length: 17 amino acids. V dropped 1 base and J dropped 0 bases, with 13 bases sitting between them. Germline V CDR1 and CDR2: KGHSH, LQKENI. The CDR3, as DNA: TGTGCCAGCTCACCACTAGGAGGACCGAGCTCCTACAATGAGCAGTTCTTC. This encodes CASSPLGGPSSYNEQFF.

This clone appeared once. CDR3 region: CASSVTGSGGNEQFF. In DNA, the CDR3 is TGTGCCAGCAGCGTAACGGGGTCAGGGGGGAATGAGCAGTTCTTC. This chain joins TRBV9 and TRBJ2-1; perhaps TRBD1 as D (7 bases). With 1 base removed from V and 7 bases from J, the gap between germline ends came to 15 bases. The CDR3 sequence is 15 residues long. CDR1 is SGDLS and CDR2 is YYNGEE in the germline V gene.

The gene calls are TRBV28 and TRBJ1-2, with a tentative D call TRBD1 (5 bases). The CDR3 totals 13 residues. CDR1 is MDHEN and CDR2 is SYDVKM in the germline V gene. V gave up 3 bases and J gave up 7 bases, with 12 bases separating them. CDR3 nucleotide sequence: TGTGCCAGCAGTTTTGGCAGGGCCTTTGGCTACACCTTC. Translation gives CASSFGRAFGYTF.

This rearrangement joins TRBV10-3 to TRBJ1-3; TRBD1 is a possible D gene (6 bases). The V end lost 0 bases, the J end lost 0 bases, and 6 bases lay between the germline ends. CDR1 and CDR2 from the germline V gene are ENHRY and SYGVKD. The CDR3 has 15 amino acids. The chain's CDR3 is CAISESGGSGNTIYF. The CDR3, as DNA: TGTGCCATCAGTGAGTCAGGGGGCTCTGGAAACACCATATATTTT.

J is TRBJ2-3 and V is TRBV2, with a weak D call TRBD1 (6 bases). V gave up 7 bases and J gave up 5 bases, with 16 bases separating them. The germline V gene has CDR1 SNHLY and CDR2 FYNNEI. The CDR3 contains 14 residues. The CDR3 region is CASTLHQGGDTQYF. The CDR3 nucleotides read TGTGCCAGCACCCTACACCAAGGGGGAGATACGCAGTATTTT.

This clone has just one count. The chain employs TRBV4-1 and TRBJ2-5; 7 bases are a match to TRBD2. CDR3 length: 15 residues. The J segment lost 6 bases and the V segment lost 4 bases, leaving 11 bases of the junction unmatched. Per germline, CDR1 MGHRA and CDR2 YSYEKL. CDR3 loop: CASSPLGSGQKTQYF. The CDR3 bases are TGCGCCAGCAGCCCCTTGGGTAGCGGGCAGAAGACCCAGTACTTC.

This clone appeared a few times. The chain combines TRBV19 with TRBJ1-2; 7 bases line up with TRBD1. This CDR3 region has 15 residues. Germline V gene sequence: CDR1 LNHDA, CDR2 SQIVND (reference sequence). V was clipped by 5 bases and J by 4 bases; unmatched bases: 10. This CDR3 reads CASSLRLTGTYGYTF. CDR3 in DNA: TGTGCCAGTAGTCTCCGTCTGACAGGGACCTATGGCTACACCTTC.